This note documents a single TCR beta chain sequence. Clones were read by immunoSEQ multiplex PCR, and TCRdb kept only the in-frame ones, dropping some. Among tens of thousands of clones listed, roughly nine tenths were seen once. These data come from a study of blood T cell repertoires in COVID-19. Per germline, CDR1 LNHDA and CDR2 SQIVND (reference sequence). CDR3 length equals 15 residues. V gave up 2 bases and J gave up 2 bases, with 11 bases separating them. The sequence derives from a man in his 70s with active COVID-19. The chain links TRBV19 to TRBJ2-3; D is possibly TRBD1 (6 bases). The sample comprised peripheral blood. CDR3 sequence reads: CASSIQGITTDTQYF. CDR3 bases: TGTGCCAGTAGTATACAGGGGATCACCACAGATACGCAGTATTTT.